A single sample gave rise to the 32 T cell receptor beta chains below, sequenced in a study of blood T cell repertoires in COVID-19. Assay: immunoSEQ multiplex PCR; the TCRdb copy retains only in-frame clones and omits some. The sample consists of about 87,000 clones, 70% to 85% of them appearing once. Sequencing input: peripheral blood. These receptors were obtained from a woman aged 45-65 years with acute or convalescent COVID-19.

This rearrangement joins TRBV7-3 to TRBJ2-5; 9 bases agree with TRBD2. Trimming removed 5 bases from V and 2 bases from J; junction bases left unmatched: 9. The germline V gene has CDR1 SGHTA and CDR2 FQGTGA. The CDR3 contains 16 residues. In DNA, the CDR3 is TGTGCCAGCAGCCCCTGGGCTAGCGGGGCTCAAGAGACCCAGTACTTC. Encoded protein: CASSPWASGAQETQYF.

V is TRBV2 and J is TRBJ2-3; D might be TRBD1 (8 bases). The germline gives CDR1 SNHLY, CDR2 FYNNEI. The CDR3 has 14 residues. The V and J ends lost 4 bases and 5 bases respectively, with 13 bases between them. CDR3 in DNA: TGTGCCAGCAGTGCGTACAGGGGGGGAGATACGCAGTATTTT. The encoded protein is CASSAYRGGDTQYF. The full variable domain, in which reference TRBV2 and TRBJ2-3 provide the parts outside the CDR3, is EPEVTQTPSHQVTQMGQEVILRCVPISNHLYFYWYRQILGQKVEFLVSFYNNEISEKSEIFDDQFSVERPDGSNFTLKIRSTKLEDSAMYFCASSAYRGGDTQYFGPGTRLTVL.

The chain joins TRBV19 to TRBJ2-1; D not certain. The length of the CDR3 is 15 residues. Trimming shortened V by 2 bases and J by 0 bases, and 8 bases separated the two germline ends. Germline-derived CDR1 and CDR2 are LNHDA and SQIVND (reference sequence). Here the CDR3 DNA reads TGTGCCAGTAGTATAAGAAGTAGCTCCTACAATGAGCAGTTCTTC. This translates into CASSIRSSSYNEQFF.

The rearrangement links TRBV7-9 to TRBJ1-4; 7 bases fit TRBD1. V was pared by 4 bases and J by 5 bases, with 7 bases of the junction left unmatched. CDR1 SEHNR and CDR2 FQNEAQ come from the germline V gene (reference sequence). CDR3 length: 15 residues. The CDR3 loop reads CASSSPGTANEKLFF. In DNA form, the CDR3 reads TGTGCCAGCAGCTCCCCCGGGACAGCAAATGAAAAACTGTTTTTT. Looking up the rest from reference TRBV7-9 and TRBJ1-4 gives the full variable domain: DTGVSQNPRHKITKRGQNVTFRCDPISEHNRLYWYRQTLGQGPEFLTYFQNEAQLEKSRLLSDRFSAERPKGSFSTLEIQRTEQGDSAMYLCASSSPGTANEKLFFGSGTQLSVL.

This clone occurred once. This chain joins TRBV29-1 and TRBJ2-7; 7 bases are a match to TRBD1. CDR1 and CDR2 from the germline V gene are SQVTM and ANQGSEA. CDR3 length equals 13 residues. J gave up 2 bases and V 0 bases, and 1 base lay outside the gene matches. The DNA of the CDR3 is TGCAGCGTTGAAGATCAGGGGGCCTACGAGCAGTACTTC. As protein: CSVEDQGAYEQYF.

The CDR3 region has the DNA TGTGCCAGCAGTGAAGCGCTAGTAGCGGTCCCCATTTACAATGAGCAGTTCTTC. It encodes CASSEALVAVPIYNEQFF. The chain links TRBV6-1 to TRBJ2-1; weak D call: TRBD2 (6 bases). Trimming shortened V by 0 bases and J by 4 bases, and 19 bases separated the two germline ends. Germline CDR1 MNHNS, CDR2 SASEGT. The CDR3 is made up of 18 amino acids.

This chain joins TRBV18 and TRBJ2-1; 10 bases align to TRBD1. The CDR3 totals 16 residues. V was clipped by 8 bases and J by 4 bases; unmatched bases: 11. Germline V CDR1 and CDR2: KGHSH, LQKENI. CDR3 sequence reads: CASQSGQGMVYNEQFF. The CDR3 DNA reads as TGTGCCAGCCAATCGGGACAGGGGATGGTTTACAATGAGCAGTTCTTC. The full variable domain, rest sourced from reference TRBV18 and TRBJ2-1, is NAGVMQNPRHLVRRRGQEARLRCSPMKGHSHVYWYRQLPEEGLKFMVYLQKENIIDESGMPKERFSAEFPKEGPSILRIQQVVRGDSAAYFCASQSGQGMVYNEQFFGPGTRLTVL.

The chain is built from TRBV2 and TRBJ1-5; 7 bases agree with TRBD1. The CDR3 length is 15 residues. Losses at the gene ends were 0 bases for V and 4 bases for J; bases not matched to a gene: 3. Germline values: CDR1 SNHLY, CDR2 FYNNEI. The CDR3 bases are TGTGCCAGCAGTGAAGCCACAGGGGTAAATCAGCCCCAGCATTTT. It codes for CASSEATGVNQPQHF.

The rearrangement joins TRBV3-1 (or the pseudogene TRBV3-2) to TRBJ1-1; D is possibly TRBD1 (6 bases). The CDR3 contains 15 residues. V gave up 1 base and J gave up 1 base, with 10 bases separating them. CDR1 and CDR2 (germline): LGHDT, YNNKEL (reference sequence). CDR3 residues: CASSQAQGTNTEAFF. For the CDR3, the DNA is TGTGCCAGCAGCCAAGCCCAGGGGACGAACACTGAAGCTTTCTTT.

The chain links TRBV6-5 to TRBJ1-1; D is unresolved. CDR1 and CDR2 (germline): MNHEY, SVGAGI. The length of the CDR3 is 13 residues. Trimming cost V 11 bases and J 1 base, with 14 bases left between them. CDR3 in amino acids: CAANPGKNTEAFF. In nucleotides, the CDR3 is TGTGCCGCGAACCCGGGGAAGAACACTGAAGCTTTCTTT.

This clone was seen a single time. This rearrangement joins TRBV7-2 to TRBJ2-2, with 9 bases that match TRBD2. Unmatched junction bases numbered 2, after V lost 3 bases and J lost 0 bases. The germline V gene encodes CDR1 SGHTA and CDR2 FQGNSA. CDR3 length: 16 residues. In nucleotides, the CDR3 is TGTGCCAGCAGCTTCGCTAGCGGGACGAACACCGGGGAGCTGTTTTTT. Its protein product is CASSFASGTNTGELFF. The complete variable domain, with remaining parts taken from reference TRBV7-2 and TRBJ2-2, reads GAGVSQSPSNKVTEKGKDVELRCDPISGHTALYWYRQSLGQGLEFLIYFQGNSAPDKSGLPSDRFSAERTGGSVSTLTIQRTQQEDSAVYLCASSFASGTNTGELFFGEGSRLTVL.

This clone was seen only a few times. The V and J genes are TRBV28 and TRBJ2-5, with 8 bases aligning to TRBD2. Germline values: CDR1 MDHEN, CDR2 SYDVKM. Trimming at V came to 3 bases and at J to 7 bases, leaving 10 bases not matched to a gene. CDR3 length: 15 residues. CDR3: CASSFLRGGIRTQYF. Written as DNA, the CDR3 is TGTGCCAGCAGTTTCTTACGGGGGGGGATTAGGACCCAGTACTTC.

This rearrangement joins TRBV5-1 to TRBJ1-1; D perhaps matches TRBD1 (6 bases). This CDR3 has 15 residues. The germline V and J ends were trimmed by 0 bases and 0 bases, with 9 bases remaining between them. Per the germline V gene, CDR1 is SGHRS and CDR2 is YFSETQ. The CDR3 sequence: CASSLEGEMNTEAFF. Here the CDR3 DNA reads TGCGCCAGCAGCTTGGAGGGGGAGATGAACACTGAAGCTTTCTTT.

V gene TRBV20-1 combines with J gene TRBJ2-7; maybe TRBD2 (5 bases). Looked up from germline, CDR1 is DFQATT and CDR2 is SNEGSKA (reference sequence). This CDR3 is 11 amino acids long. V was cut by 0 bases and J by 5 bases, with 5 bases left in between. CDR3 nucleotides: TGCAGTGCTAGAGAGGAGGACGAGCAGTACTTC. Its translation: CSAREEDEQYF.

The chain uses TRBV28 and TRBJ2-5, with 8 positions matching TRBD2. Losses at the gene ends were 8 bases for V and 1 base for J; bases not matched to a gene: 6. The CDR3 is made up of 14 amino acids. Germline CDR1 MDHEN, CDR2 SYDVKM. As DNA, the CDR3 is TGTGCCAGCCTCCCGGGGGGGGGCCAAGAGACCCAGTACTTC. Translated: CASLPGGGQETQYF.

In nucleotides, the CDR3 is TGTGCCAGCAGCCAAGAGTGGACTAGCGGGGTGGGGAAGAATGAGCAGTTCTTC. Protein product: CASSQEWTSGVGKNEQFF. The J gene is TRBJ2-1, the V gene TRBV4-2, with 12 bases identical to TRBD2. There are 18 residues in the CDR3. V gave up 0 bases and J gave up 7 bases; unmatched junction bases: 10. Germline CDR1 LGHNA, CDR2 YNFKEQ.

This clone came up once. The chain uses TRBV12-3 or TRBV12-4 and TRBJ1-4; D might be TRBD1 (6 bases). Trimming removed 10 bases from V and 5 bases from J, with 11 bases in between. CDR3 length: 12 amino acids. In DNA, the CDR3 is TGTGCCACCCAGGACAGCAATGAAAAACTGTTTTTT. Encoded protein: CATQDSNEKLFF.

This chain uses TRBV5-6 with TRBJ2-4; D is perhaps TRBD2 (6 bases). CDR1 is SGHDT, CDR2 YYEEEE, per germline. Trimming cost V 0 bases and J 4 bases, with 14 bases left between them. This CDR3 has 16 residues. The CDR3 DNA reads as TGTGCCAGCAGCTTGGCCGGCGGAGGGGAAAAAAACATTCAGTACTTC. This sequence encodes CASSLAGGGEKNIQYF.

This sequence joins TRBV12-3 or TRBV12-4 and TRBJ1-2; weak D call: TRBD1 (5 bases). With 1 base removed from V and 7 bases from J, the gap between germline ends came to 10 bases. This CDR3 comprises 13 residues. CDR3 sequence: CASSLGQIGGYTF. CDR3 DNA sequence: TGTGCCAGCAGTTTAGGACAGATAGGTGGCTACACCTTC.

CDR3 amino acids: CASSPEGPSTDTQYF. Written as DNA, the CDR3 is TGCGCCAGCAGCCCGGAGGGGCCCAGCACAGATACGCAGTATTTT. The V gene is TRBV5-1, the J gene TRBJ2-3, with D possibly being TRBD2 (6 bases). Germline V gene data show CDR1 as SGHRS and CDR2 as YFSETQ. Trimming left V 4 bases short and J 0 bases short, with 12 bases between. This CDR3 is built from 15 residues. Together with reference TRBV5-1 and TRBJ2-3, the CDR3 gives the full variable domain: KAGVTQTPRYLIKTRGQQVTLSCSPISGHRSVSWYQQTPGQGLQFLFEYFSETQRNKGNFPGRFSGRQFSNSRSEMNVSTLELGDSALYLCASSPEGPSTDTQYFGPGTRLTVL.

The chain employs TRBV24-1 and TRBJ1-5, with D uncertain. The CDR3 extends over 13 amino acids. The V end was cut by 5 bases, the J end by 4 bases, with 8 bases between. Germline CDR1 KGHDR, CDR2 SFDVKD. For the CDR3, the DNA is TGTGCCACCAGTGGGACTTTGAATCAGCCCCAGCATTTT. Amino acid sequence: CATSGTLNQPQHF.

This chain connects TRBV16 to TRBJ1-5; D is undetermined. This CDR3 comprises 14 residues. Trimming removed 2 bases from V and 3 bases from J, with 8 bases in between. Germline assignment: CDR1 KGHSY and CDR2 FQNENV. The CDR3 bases are TGTGCCAGCAGCCAACGCGTAGACAATCAGCCCCAGCATTTT. This sequence encodes CASSQRVDNQPQHF.

This chain links TRBV9 with TRBJ1-3; a weak D match, TRBD1 (5 bases). Trimming removed 2 bases at V and 0 bases at J, with 15 bases between. In germline, CDR1 is SGDLS, CDR2 YYNGEE. The CDR3 loop spans 17 amino acids. The CDR3 region is CASSVSQGRSSGNTIYF. The CDR3, as DNA: TGTGCCAGCAGCGTCTCCCAGGGCCGCAGCTCTGGAAACACCATATATTTT.

This clone came up once. The rearrangement uses TRBV2 and TRBJ2-5, with TRBD2 as a possible D gene (6 bases). Germline V gene data show CDR1 as SNHLY and CDR2 as FYNNEI. The CDR3 has 14 residues. The V and J ends lost 2 bases and 1 base respectively, with 8 bases between them. CDR3 DNA: TGTGCCAGCAGTGAATTTAGCGGCCAAGAGACCCAGTACTTC. As protein: CASSEFSGQETQYF.

V usage is TRBV12-3 or TRBV12-4 and J usage is TRBJ1-1; 7 positions agree with TRBD1. V lost 5 bases and J lost 3; bases outside the gene matches: 3. The CDR3 runs 13 residues. CDR3 loop: CASSPGQYTEAFF. The CDR3 DNA sequence: TGTGCCAGCAGTCCGGGACAGTACACTGAAGCTTTCTTT.

This clone was seen only a few times. The chain carries TRBV4-1 and TRBJ2-2, with 10 positions matching TRBD2. From germline, CDR1 is MGHRA and CDR2 YSYEKL. J gave up 3 bases and V 0 bases, and 4 bases lay outside the gene matches. The CDR3 contains 17 residues. Here the CDR3 reads CASSQEFGTSDTGELFF. CDR3 sequence (DNA): TGCGCCAGCAGCCAAGAGTTCGGGACTAGCGACACCGGGGAGCTGTTTTTT.

CDR3 sequence: CSVWGGDHNQPQHF. The CDR3 region has the DNA TGCAGCGTTTGGGGGGGGGATCACAATCAGCCCCAGCATTTT. The gene calls are TRBV29-1 and TRBJ1-5, with D tentatively TRBD1 (5 bases). Trimming left V 5 bases short and J 3 bases short, with 14 bases between. The CDR3 extends over 14 amino acids. Germline values: CDR1 SQVTM, CDR2 ANQGSEA.

The sample holds a few counts of this clone. CDR3 nucleotides: TGTGCCAGCAGTCGCTCAGGAATGAACACTGAAGCTTTCTTT. Translated: CASSRSGMNTEAFF. The V gene is TRBV6-5, the J gene TRBJ1-1; D remains ambiguous. Germline V lookup: CDR1 MNHEY, CDR2 SVGAGI. Between the trimmed V and J ends, which lost 5 bases and 0 bases, there was a span of 10 bases. The CDR3 contains 14 residues.

This sequence joins TRBV30 and TRBJ1-2; TRBD1 matches at 7 bases. Germline CDR1 GTSNPN, CDR2 SVGIG (reference sequence). J lost 6 bases, V lost 3 bases, and 7 bases had no gene match. The CDR3 totals 13 residues. The CDR3 loop reads CAWSAGTADGYTF. Written as DNA, the CDR3 is TGTGCCTGGAGCGCCGGGACAGCCGATGGCTACACCTTC.

This chain links TRBV2 with TRBJ1-4, with a weak D call TRBD1 (6 bases). The CDR3 runs to 14 residues. The V gene lost 6 bases and the J gene lost 5 bases, with 13 bases spanning the gap. From germline, CDR1 is SNHLY and CDR2 FYNNEI. This CDR3 reads CASRSDSQNEKLFF. The CDR3 DNA reads TGTGCCAGCAGATCGGACAGCCAGAATGAAAAACTGTTTTTT.

The chain recombines TRBV5-7 with TRBJ1-6; no firm D call. TRBV5-7 is flagged as an ORF with uncertain function. This CDR3 region has 14 residues. V lost 0 bases and J lost 5, with 6 bases in between. CDR3 sequence (DNA): TGTGCCAGCAGCTTGGCCCTACATAATTCACCCCTCCACTTT. This sequence encodes CASSLALHNSPLHF.

The chain couples TRBV9 to TRBJ2-3, with 12 bases matching TRBD2. J lost 6 bases, V lost 0 bases, and 11 bases had no gene match. Germline-derived CDR1 and CDR2 are SGDLS and YYNGEE. The CDR3 sequence is 18 residues long. The CDR3 coding sequence is TGTGCCAGCAGCGTAGCCGACTGGACTAGCGGGGAGGGGGATACGCAGTATTTT. Amino acids: CASSVADWTSGEGDTQYF.